This T cell receptor (beta chain) was retrieved from a study of T cells after yellow fever vaccination. Across the whole study: Libraries from low-cell-number fractions were prepared with the SMART-Seq v4 Ultra Low Input RNA kit. Study-level points and caveats: Clones from primary vaccination mostly reappeared after the booster (approximately 96% CD4, under 90% CD8).

Universal primer sites and UMIs were introduced during 5'RACE template-switching synthesis of TCR cDNA. In TCRdb, the 5' RACE reads were re-called with MiXCR into one record per CDR3 protein. The sample carries hundreds of thousands of distinct CDR3 sequences, 7% to 9% recorded once. This clonotype was found a few times. Its target is unknown. The CDR3 runs 16 residues. V lost 5 bases and J lost 2; bases outside the gene matches: 3. Germline V lookup: CDR1 SGHTA, CDR2 FQGNSA. The chain links TRBV7-2 to TRBJ2-5; TRBD2 aligns across 15 bases. This TCR came from a man between 18 and 29 years old who received the YFV17D yellow fever vaccine. The sample here was PBMCs, taken 35 to 50 days after the first yellow fever vaccination. CDR3 coding DNA: TGTGCCAGCAGCCGAGGACTAGCGGGGGGGCAAGAGACCCAGTACTTC. Protein product: CASSRGLAGGQETQYF.